This T cell receptor beta chain was identified in a study of T cells expressing NK-cell markers. Study-level information: Seven sequenced donors out of eight were HCMV-seropositive, one seronegative. Whole-study findings and limits: Clarity on HCMV specificity was lacking for the expanded NKG2C+ T cell clones. The leading position in the CD3+CD56-NKG2C+ fraction of a few donors also went to these clonotypes. Dominant NKG2C+ clonotypes were found to form 1.0-7.0% of CD8+ T cells in over five donors.

The V gene's germline CDR1 is GTSNPN and CDR2 SVGIG (reference sequence). This CDR3 has 12 residues. As concerns this clonotype: Its cognate antigen is unknown.

TCRdb re-called the 5' RACE reads and shows each CDR3 protein once, DNA omitted. Its table lists 300,000 to 500,000 distinct CDR3 sequences. The sequenced sample consisted of blood T cells: a sorted CD56 or NKG2C T cell subset, CD4+ or CD8+ T cells, or bulk PBMC T cells (not recorded which). This receptor was identified in a woman in her forties or fifties in good health. V is TRBV30 and J is TRBJ1-1. The CDR3 spells CATVQWNTEAFF.